What follows is one TCR beta chain and its context. Antigen specificity is unknown. The sample originates from a study of regulatory T cells in long-lasting Graves disease. Library construction for TCR beta used iRepertoire HTBI primers and Arm-PCR of CDR3 regions. TCRdb called the multiplex PCR reads again in MiXCR, with one record for every CDR3 protein. The sample gives about 300,000 distinct CDR3 sequences, 20% to 25% of which show up once; more than 50% is in the top ten. As to time point: persistent/refractory GD, antithyroid drugs over 5 years with positive TRAb. After RNA was extracted from PBMCs, the TCR library was made from it. By American Thyroid Association guidelines, Graves' disease was diagnosed in the cohort. In Xi'an, China, an endocrinology department was the source of patients. Looked up from germline, CDR1 is LNHDA and CDR2 is SQIVND (reference sequence). The V and J ends lost 7 bases and 2 bases, in that order; junction bases with no gene match: 3. The CDR3 runs to 13 residues.

The study, taken as a whole, reports: Segments TRBV28, TRBJ1-2 and TRBJ2-5 showed preferential usage in persistent disease. More public clonotypes were shared by persistent patients (under 3,000) than by new patients (roughly 930).

The V gene is TRBV19, the J gene TRBJ1-1, with TRBD1 identical over 8 bases. This specimen consisted of peripheral blood mononuclear cells (PBMCs), obtained when the disease was refractory, from a patient treated with antithyroid drugs. The TCR comes from a female donor with Graves disease. The CDR3 DNA reads TGTGCCAGTAAAGGACAGGGCAACACTGAAGCTTTCTTT. It specifies CASKGQGNTEAFF.